The 20 T cell receptor beta chains given below trace back to one sample, sequenced in a study of shared clonotypes between healthy human individuals. Profiling relied on immunoSEQ multiplex PCR, and the TCRdb table lists in-frame clones only, not all of them. Found here are about 110,000 clones, around 68% of them singletons; the top ten hold approximately 25%. Sequenced material: memory CD8+ T cells sorted from blood. The sample's subset: CD45RO+ cells pooled with CCR7-negative TemRA cells. These receptors came from a woman aged 25 to 39 in good health.

A few counts support this clone. The chain couples TRBV6-5 to TRBJ2-2; tentatively, D is TRBD2 (6 bases). CDR3 length: 15 amino acids. Deletions cut 6 bases from V and 0 bases from J, with 11 bases between. CDR1 and CDR2 (germline): MNHEY, SVGAGI. DNA of the CDR3: TGTGCCAGCAGCCGCGGGACGTCGAACACCGGGGAGCTGTTTTTT. As protein: CASSRGTSNTGELFF.

This clone was picked up a small number of times. The genes are TRBV9 and TRBJ2-1, with D tentatively TRBD1 (6 bases). The germline V gene has CDR1 SGDLS and CDR2 YYNGEE. The V gene lost 0 bases and the J gene lost 7 bases, with 14 bases spanning the gap. CDR3 length: 15 residues. The CDR3 protein is CASSVAWGLTNEQFF. CDR3 DNA sequence: TGTGCCAGCAGCGTAGCTTGGGGGCTCACGAATGAGCAGTTCTTC.

The chain uses TRBV7-9 and TRBJ2-4; 10 positions agree with TRBD1. With V trimmed by 5 bases and J by 2 bases, 6 bases remained unmatched. The CDR3 spans 16 residues. Germline-derived CDR1 and CDR2 are SEHNR and FQNEAQ (reference sequence). The CDR3 sequence is CASSPRTGGTKNIQYF. CDR3 coding DNA: TGTGCCAGCAGCCCTCGGACAGGGGGAACCAAAAACATTCAGTACTTC.

This clone was observed at least ten times. This chain connects TRBV6-4 to TRBJ2-2; D unclear. Germline CDR1 is MRHNA and CDR2 is SNTAGT. Trimming removed 0 bases from V and 4 bases from J, with 3 bases in between. The CDR3 covers 13 residues. CDR3 coding DNA: TGTGCCAGCAGTGACTCTAGCACCGGGGAGCTGTTTTTT. Amino acid sequence: CASSDSSTGELFF.

This clone was seen ten or more times. The chain combines TRBV13 with TRBJ2-2; D gene unclear. The germline gives CDR1 PRHDT, CDR2 FYEKMQ (reference sequence). CDR3 length: 14 amino acids. V gave up 6 bases and J gave up 3 bases, with 11 bases separating them. CDR3 in amino acids: CASRNRGDTGELFF. The DNA for the CDR3 is TGTGCCAGCAGGAACAGAGGAGACACCGGGGAGCTGTTTTTT.

The chain has TRBV19 and TRBJ1-4, with D perhaps TRBD1 (5 bases). Trimming removed 5 bases from V and 7 bases from J, with 14 bases in between. Germline V CDR1 and CDR2: LNHDA, SQIVND (reference sequence). The length of the CDR3 is 14 residues. CDR3 region: CASSPQGGGEKLFF. In nucleotides, the CDR3 is TGTGCCAGTAGTCCCCAGGGAGGTGGTGAAAAACTGTTTTTT.

The chain has TRBV7-9 and TRBJ2-7, with 10 bases fitting TRBD1. CDR1 is SEHNR and CDR2 is FQNEAQ in the germline V gene (reference sequence). The V gene end was trimmed by 4 bases and the J gene end by 4 bases; junction bases not matched to a gene: 7. The CDR3 contains 15 residues. The CDR3 nucleotides read TGTGCCAGCAGCTCCCGCCGGACAGGGGGGTACGAGCAGTACTTC. Protein sequence: CASSSRRTGGYEQYF.

This chain uses TRBV6-5 with TRBJ2-1; 9 bases are a match to TRBD2. The CDR3 is 14 amino acids. From germline, CDR1 is MNHEY and CDR2 SVGAGI. The ends lost 8 bases at V and 7 bases at J; junction bases unmatched: 9. CDR3 sequence reads: CASLSPTSGNEQFF. The CDR3 DNA reads TGTGCCAGCCTAAGCCCTACTAGCGGGAATGAGCAGTTCTTC.

To note about this clone: Other nucleotide sequences from this sample produce the same CDR3. The chain links TRBV9 to TRBJ1-1; D call uncertain. Trimming left V 2 bases short and J 1 base short, with 9 bases between. The CDR3 is 14 amino acids. Germline CDR1 and CDR2: SGDLS and YYNGEE. The DNA of the CDR3 is TGTGCCAGCAGCGTTTCGTGGGGGAACACTGAAGCTTTCTTT. Protein product: CASSVSWGNTEAFF.

In DNA, the CDR3 is TGTGCCACCAGCAGAGATGGGACTAGCGTCAATGAGCAGTTCTTC. Translation gives CATSRDGTSVNEQFF. V is TRBV15 and J is TRBJ2-1, with TRBD2 identical over 10 bases. J was trimmed by 6 bases and V by 0 bases; bases with no gene match: 2. The CDR3 sequence is 15 residues long. From germline, CDR1 is LNHNV and CDR2 YYDKDF (reference sequence).

The genes are TRBV4-1 and TRBJ2-1; D gene uncertain. The CDR3 is 16 residues long. Germline CDR1 is MGHRA and CDR2 is YSYEKL. Trimming shortened V by 3 bases and J by 4 bases, and 16 bases separated the two germline ends. CDR3 in amino acids: CASSHAVRFAYNEQFF. The CDR3 DNA reads as TGCGCCAGCAGCCACGCAGTGCGATTCGCTTACAATGAGCAGTTCTTC.

This chain links TRBV20-1 with TRBJ1-2, with 9 bases aligning to TRBD1. The V gene end was trimmed by 6 bases and the J gene end by 8 bases; junction bases not matched to a gene: 4. Germline V gives CDR1 DFQATT, CDR2 SNEGSKA (reference sequence). This CDR3 has 11 residues. Here the CDR3 reads CSAWDREGYTF. CDR3 nucleotide sequence: TGCAGTGCCTGGGACAGGGAAGGCTACACCTTC.

This clone was found a few times. This CDR3 reads CASSLMMVTEKLFF. CDR3 sequence (DNA): TGTGCCAGCAGCTTGATGATGGTGACCGAAAAACTGTTTTTT. This sequence joins TRBV7-9 and TRBJ1-4; D is undetermined. Trimming took off 3 bases at V and 8 bases at J, with 13 bases between the two ends. This CDR3 is built from 14 residues. In germline, CDR1 is SEHNR, CDR2 FQNEAQ (reference sequence). Supplemented by reference TRBV7-9 and TRBJ1-4, the full variable domain reads DTGVSQNPRHKITKRGQNVTFRCDPISEHNRLYWYRQTLGQGPEFLTYFQNEAQLEKSRLLSDRFSAERPKGSFSTLEIQRTEQGDSAMYLCASSLMMVTEKLFFGSGTQLSVL.

The V gene is TRBV19, the J gene TRBJ2-1; D gene ambiguous. The CDR3 loop spans 14 amino acids. The germline V and J ends were trimmed by 7 bases and 3 bases, with 13 bases remaining between them. CDR1 LNHDA and CDR2 SQIVND come from the germline V gene (reference sequence). CDR3: CASTDKFYYNEQFF. The CDR3, as DNA: TGTGCCAGTACTGACAAATTCTACTACAATGAGCAGTTCTTC. Full variable domain (rest looked up from reference TRBV19 and TRBJ2-1): DGGITQSPKYLFRKEGQNVTLSCEQNLNHDAMYWYRQDPGQGLRLIYYSQIVNDFQKGDIAEGYSVSREKKESFPLTVTSAQKNPTAFYLCASTDKFYYNEQFFGPGTRLTVL.

The chain joins TRBV12-2 to TRBJ2-1; TRBD1 reflects the table's D call only, with no check against the DNA. TRBV12-2 counts as a pseudogene. This CDR3 is 15 amino acids long. CDR3 DNA sequence: TGTGCCAGCAGCCTCGGGACAGGGGACATCGATGAGCAGTTCTTC. This encodes CASSLGTGDIDEQFF.

The chain combines TRBV5-1 with TRBJ2-3, with D uncertain. The CDR3 sequence is 13 residues long. Trimming cost V 2 bases and J 3 bases, with 7 bases left between them. Germline CDR1 is SGHRS and CDR2 is YFSETQ. This CDR3 is CASSLPATDTQYF. The DNA for the CDR3 is TGCGCCAGCAGCTTACCGGCGACAGATACGCAGTATTTT.

The CDR3: CATSREDISYNEQFF. The CDR3 DNA reads TGTGCCACCAGCAGAGAGGACATCTCCTACAATGAGCAGTTCTTC. The gene calls are TRBV15 and TRBJ2-1; D is perhaps TRBD1 (5 bases). In germline, CDR1 is LNHNV, CDR2 YYDKDF (reference sequence). The ends were cut back, 0 bases at V and 0 bases at J, with 6 bases in the middle. This CDR3 region has 15 residues.

The chain has TRBV7-6 and TRBJ2-7; weak D call: TRBD1 (5 bases). Deletions cut 2 bases from V and 1 base from J, with 12 bases between. This CDR3 region has 15 residues. The germline V gene has CDR1 SGHVS and CDR2 FNYEAQ. CDR3 DNA: TGTGCCAGCAGCTTATTTGACAGCCCTTCCTACGAGCAGTACTTC. It specifies CASSLFDSPSYEQYF.

This clone was detected only a few times. The gene calls are TRBV28 and TRBJ1-5; D unresolved. Germline CDR1 is MDHEN and CDR2 is SYDVKM. This CDR3 has 12 amino acids. V was trimmed by 3 bases and J by 7 bases, leaving 7 bases between them. CDR3 amino acids: CASSLGLQPQHF. The CDR3 bases are TGTGCCAGCAGTTTGGGGTTGCAGCCCCAGCATTTT.

CDR3 DNA: TGTGCCAGCAGCTACGGGCAAGATTCCTACGAGCAGTACTTC. Translated, it gives CASSYGQDSYEQYF. J is TRBJ2-7 and V is TRBV16, with D unresolved. Germline CDR1 is KGHSY and CDR2 is FQNENV. The CDR3 length is 14 residues. V lost 5 bases to trimming and J lost 1 base, with 12 bases between them.